This T cell receptor beta chain was retrieved from a study of blood T cell repertoires in COVID-19. Generated by immunoSEQ multiplex PCR, the TCRdb table keeps only in-frame clones and is missing some. The profile shows over 200,000 clones, roughly 90% of them singletons. Trimming pared 0 bases from V and 1 base from J, leaving 15 bases between. This CDR3 is built from 17 residues. Germline V CDR1 and CDR2: MNHNS, SASEGT. What was sequenced was peripheral blood. The clonotype was recovered from a man aged 35-49 years with active or convalescent COVID-19. The genes are TRBV6-1 and TRBJ1-2; D possibly corresponds to TRBD1 (6 bases). This chain's CDR3 is CASSEASRGALNYGYTF. DNA of the CDR3: TGTGCCAGCAGTGAAGCCTCCCGGGGGGCTCTTAACTATGGCTACACCTTC.